This TCR beta chain came from a study of CD8 T cells in ankylosing spondylitis. Concerning this clonotype: What it recognizes is unknown.

Each CDR3 protein gets one entry after TCRdb re-called the 5' RACE reads with MiXCR. The data contain just over 350,000 distinct CDR3 sequences, 20% to 25% of them seen just once; the ten biggest clones take up about an eighth. The germline V and J ends were trimmed by 3 bases and 3 bases, with 15 bases remaining between them. Germline assignment: CDR1 DFQATT and CDR2 SNEGSKA (reference sequence). This CDR3 has 14 amino acids. General study points: Previous work reported some of these motif variants in the synovial fluid and blood of reactive arthritis.

V and J are TRBV20-1 and TRBJ2-7; D is unresolved. The origin of this receptor is a male donor with ankylosing spondylitis or in good health (not recorded which). Sample: blood, either unsorted or a sorted T cell fraction (not recorded which). The CDR3 nucleotides read TGCAGTGCTAGGAGACACCCCTCAGTCTACGAGCAGTACTTC. This gives the protein CSARRHPSVYEQYF.